The 26 T cell receptor beta chains in this list originate from one sample, sequenced in a study of blood T cell repertoires in COVID-19. Generated by immunoSEQ multiplex PCR, the TCRdb table keeps only in-frame clones and is missing some. The sample has around 100,000 clones, 70% to 90% seen once. Specimen: peripheral blood. The origin of the receptors is a middle-aged man with active COVID-19.

The CDR3: CASSLGWGGAENIQYF. The CDR3 coding sequence is TGTGCCAGCAGCTTAGGCTGGGGTGGGGCCGAAAACATTCAGTACTTC. V usage is TRBV7-6 and J usage is TRBJ2-4; possible D gene TRBD1, 5 bases. Between the trimmed V and J ends, which lost 1 base and 5 bases, there was a span of 15 bases. CDR1 is SGHVS and CDR2 is FNYEAQ in the germline V gene. The CDR3 is 16 residues long.

CDR3: CASSFVGGSTDTQYF. The CDR3 DNA sequence: TGTGCCAGCAGCTTCGTCGGGGGAAGCACAGATACGCAGTATTTT. V gene TRBV6-4 combines with J gene TRBJ2-3, with D tentatively TRBD2 (6 bases). V was trimmed by 6 bases and J by 0 bases, leaving 13 bases between them. This CDR3 is built from 15 residues. In germline, CDR1 is MRHNA, CDR2 SNTAGT.

This chain connects TRBV5-4 to TRBJ2-2, with 8 nucleotides matching TRBD2. CDR1 is SGHNT, CDR2 YYREEE, per germline (reference sequence). This CDR3 has 15 residues. The trim removed 4 bases at V and 4 bases at J, leaving 6 bases unmatched. CDR3 bases: TGTGCCAGCAGCGTTAGGGCGGGGGGCACCGGGGAGCTGTTTTTT. Protein: CASSVRAGGTGELFF.

The J gene is TRBJ1-1, the V gene TRBV6-1; maybe TRBD1 (5 bases). The CDR3 runs 12 residues. The V end lost 2 bases, the J end lost 4 bases, and 5 bases lay between the germline ends. CDR1 is MNHNS and CDR2 is SASEGT in the germline V gene. The CDR3 sequence is CASSERGTEAFF. As DNA, the CDR3 is TGTGCCAGCAGTGAAAGGGGCACTGAAGCTTTCTTT.

In its sample, this clone was seen once. The CDR3 reads CASSYSRAGGLDEQFF. In DNA, the CDR3 is TGTGCCAGCAGTTACTCGAGGGCGGGGGGGCTTGATGAGCAGTTCTTC. The genes are TRBV6-2 or TRBV6-3 and TRBJ2-1; 9 nucleotides agree with TRBD2. CDR3 size: 16 residues. Germline V CDR1 and CDR2: MNHEY, SVGEGT. Trimming cost V 0 bases and J 8 bases; bases outside gene matches: 8.

This rearrangement joins TRBV5-1 to TRBJ2-7, with 7 bases matching TRBD1. This CDR3 is 14 amino acids long. V gave up 0 bases and J gave up 1 base; unmatched junction bases: 1. Germline CDR1 is SGHRS and CDR2 is YFSETQ. As DNA, the CDR3 is TGCGCCAGCAGCTTGGGGGGACAGTCCTACGAGCAGTACTTC. This sequence encodes CASSLGGQSYEQYF.

Only a few counts were recorded for this clone. This chain joins TRBV7-9 and TRBJ2-1; no reliable D call. The CDR3 loop spans 12 amino acids. The V end lost 6 bases, the J end lost 11 bases, and 14 bases lay between the germline ends. Germline V lookup: CDR1 SEHNR, CDR2 FQNEAQ (reference sequence). CDR3 region: CASRPEESKQFF. For the CDR3, the DNA is TGTGCCAGCAGACCCGAGGAGAGTAAGCAGTTCTTC. The entire variable domain, with the rest obtained from reference TRBV7-9 and TRBJ2-1, is as follows: DTGVSQNPRHKITKRGQNVTFRCDPISEHNRLYWYRQTLGQGPEFLTYFQNEAQLEKSRLLSDRFSAERPKGSFSTLEIQRTEQGDSAMYLCASRPEESKQFFGPGTRLTVL.

The J gene is TRBJ1-1, the V gene TRBV10-2; possible D gene TRBD1, 6 bases. This CDR3 is 15 amino acids long. Trimming removed 3 bases from V and 1 base from J, with 12 bases in between. The germline gives CDR1 WSHSY, CDR2 SAAADI. DNA for the CDR3: TGCGCCAGCAGTGATCGGACAGCAGGGAACACTGAAGCTTTCTTT. This codes for CASSDRTAGNTEAFF.

A word on this clone: The same CDR3 can be traced to other DNA sequences in this sample. V usage is TRBV12-3 or TRBV12-4 and J usage is TRBJ2-1, with 9 bases matching TRBD2. V dropped 6 bases and J dropped 7; count of bases not matched to a gene: 4. There are 13 residues in the CDR3. The CDR3 here is CASSLAGPNEQFF. Written as DNA, the CDR3 is TGTGCCAGCAGCCTAGCGGGGCCGAATGAGCAGTTCTTC.

The J gene is TRBJ2-5, the V gene TRBV5-5, with D possibly being TRBD2 (7 bases). From germline, CDR1 is SGHKS and CDR2 YYEKEE (reference sequence). The CDR3 is made up of 15 amino acids. V dropped 4 bases and J dropped 5 bases, with 18 bases sitting between them. CDR3: CASSPPGVGGETQYF. CDR3 nucleotides: TGTGCCAGCAGCCCCCCAGGGGTGGGGGGGGAGACCCAGTACTTC.

This chain's CDR3 is CASSSRTSGPRTDTQYF. Here the CDR3 DNA reads TGTGCCAGCAGTTCCCGGACTAGCGGACCCCGCACAGATACGCAGTATTTT. This chain joins TRBV27 and TRBJ2-3; 10 bases are a match to TRBD2. After removal of 4 bases from V and 1 base from J, the junction contained 8 bases not matched to a gene. The CDR3 loop spans 17 amino acids. In germline, CDR1 is MNHEY, CDR2 SMNVEV (reference sequence).

The J gene is TRBJ1-1, the V gene TRBV5-6; D may be TRBD1 (6 bases). There are 16 residues in the CDR3. Trimming shortened V by 4 bases and J by 4 bases, and 20 bases separated the two germline ends. In germline, CDR1 is SGHDT, CDR2 YYEEEE. In DNA, the CDR3 is TGTGCCAGCAGCGAGCTCGGGGGGCCTGTGATCACTGAAGCTTTCTTT. It is translated as CASSELGGPVITEAFF.

The genes are TRBV6-5 and TRBJ1-2; 10 bases fit TRBD1. The V and J ends lost 0 bases and 5 bases, in that order; junction bases with no gene match: 3. The CDR3 loop spans 15 amino acids. CDR1 and CDR2 (germline): MNHEY, SVGAGI. Written as DNA, the CDR3 is TGTGCCAGCAGTTACTCGGGACAGGGGCCTTATGGCTACACCTTC. It specifies CASSYSGQGPYGYTF.

This clone occurred a few times. This chain uses TRBV5-4 with TRBJ1-6, with D tentatively TRBD1 (6 bases). Per the germline V gene, CDR1 is SGHNT and CDR2 is YYREEE (reference sequence). The CDR3 is 14 amino acids. V was clipped by 0 bases and J by 8 bases, with 9 bases between them. The CDR3 sequence is CASSLGQADSPLHF. DNA for the CDR3: TGTGCCAGCAGCTTGGGACAGGCCGATTCACCCCTCCACTTT. Variable domain in full (rest from reference TRBV5-4 and TRBJ1-6): ETGVTQSPTHLIKTRGQQVTLRCSSQSGHNTVSWYQQALGQGPQFIFQYYREEENGRGNFPPRFSGLQFPNYSSELNVNALELDDSALYLCASSLGQADSPLHFGNGTRLTVT.

The chain combines TRBV15 with TRBJ2-5; TRBD2 matches 7 bases. CDR1 and CDR2 from the germline V gene are LNHNV and YYDKDF (reference sequence). The J segment lost 3 bases and the V segment lost 4 bases, leaving 8 bases of the junction unmatched. This CDR3 is 15 amino acids long. In DNA form, the CDR3 reads TGTGCCACCAGCAAGCGGGGCGGATCAAAAGAGACCCAGTACTTC. Translation gives CATSKRGGSKETQYF.

The chain carries TRBV7-2 and TRBJ2-1; 8 bases are a match to TRBD2. This CDR3 has 13 residues. J was trimmed by 7 bases and V by 6 bases; bases with no gene match: 5. From germline, CDR1 is SGHTA and CDR2 FQGNSA. As DNA, the CDR3 is TGTGCCAGCAGTCGTAGCGGGGTTAATGAGCAGTTCTTC. Translating it yields CASSRSGVNEQFF. The variable domain in full, completed from reference TRBV7-2 and TRBJ2-1, reads GAGVSQSPSNKVTEKGKDVELRCDPISGHTALYWYRQSLGQGLEFLIYFQGNSAPDKSGLPSDRFSAERTGGSVSTLTIQRTQQEDSAVYLCASSRSGVNEQFFGPGTRLTVL.

The chain recombines TRBV7-8 with TRBJ1-1, with D perhaps TRBD1 (5 bases). The CDR3 is 14 residues long. The V end was cut by 5 bases, the J end by 3 bases, with 13 bases between. CDR1 is SGHVS, CDR2 FQNEAQ, per germline. This chain's CDR3 is CASSPRWGDTEAFF. The CDR3 region has the DNA TGTGCCAGCAGCCCCCGTTGGGGGGACACTGAAGCTTTCTTT.

This chain connects TRBV2 to TRBJ2-7, with a possible D match to TRBD1 (5 bases). The germline V gene has CDR1 SNHLY and CDR2 FYNNEI. CDR3 length: 13 residues. The ends were cut back, 7 bases at V and 1 base at J, with 11 bases in the middle. The CDR3 sequence: CASTSDTSYEQYF. The DNA of the CDR3 is TGTGCCAGCACGTCGGACACTTCCTACGAGCAGTACTTC.

The rearrangement links TRBV18 to TRBJ1-3, with D unclear. In germline, CDR1 is KGHSH, CDR2 LQKENI. The germline V and J ends were trimmed by 3 bases and 0 bases, with 9 bases remaining between them. The CDR3 covers 15 residues. CDR3 protein: CASSPSPSSGNTIYF. CDR3 DNA: TGTGCCAGCTCACCCTCACCGAGCTCTGGAAACACCATATATTTT.

This clone was detected a few times. The chain is built from TRBV11-2 and TRBJ1-3, with unresolved D. Trimming took off 5 bases at V and 0 bases at J, with 20 bases between the two ends. The CDR3 is made up of 18 amino acids. Germline-derived CDR1 and CDR2 are SGHAT and FQNNGV. The CDR3 DNA follows: TGTGCCAGCAGCCCTCTCAACCTCAGATCCTCCTCTGGAAACACCATATATTTT. This sequence encodes CASSPLNLRSSSGNTIYF.

The chain uses TRBV7-9 and TRBJ2-5; 8 bases match TRBD2. J gave up 1 base and V 1 base, and 2 bases lay outside the gene matches. CDR1 and CDR2 from the germline V gene are SEHNR and FQNEAQ (reference sequence). This CDR3 region has 15 residues. CDR3 in DNA: TGTGCCAGCAGCTTAGAACTAGCGGTCCAAGAGACCCAGTACTTC. Its protein is CASSLELAVQETQYF.

The table lists this clone with a count of one. The chain carries TRBV5-1 and TRBJ1-6; the D gene is possibly TRBD1 (6 bases). V was trimmed by 0 bases and J by 5 bases, leaving 12 bases between them. The CDR3 spans 16 residues. From germline, CDR1 is SGHRS and CDR2 YFSETQ. CDR3 region: CASSLVSGENNSPLHF. DNA of the CDR3: TGCGCCAGCAGCTTGGTATCAGGGGAAAATAATTCACCCCTCCACTTT.

In its sample, this clone was seen a few times. The chain recombines TRBV19 with TRBJ2-7; D gene unclear. The V end was cut by 4 bases, the J end by 3 bases, with 13 bases between. This CDR3 region has 14 residues. Germline CDR1 and CDR2: LNHDA and SQIVND (reference sequence). The CDR3 bases are TGTGCCAGTAGTACTCTGACACGGAACTACGAGCAGTACTTC. As protein: CASSTLTRNYEQYF.

The chain carries TRBV5-4 and TRBJ2-1; D gene unclear. Between the trimmed V and J ends, which lost 4 bases and 4 bases, there was a span of 15 bases. Per the germline V gene, CDR1 is SGHNT and CDR2 is YYREEE (reference sequence). CDR3 length: 15 amino acids. The CDR3 sequence is CASSPDGATYNEQFF. The DNA of the CDR3 is TGTGCCAGCAGCCCAGACGGAGCTACTTACAATGAGCAGTTCTTC. The entire variable domain, with the rest obtained from reference TRBV5-4 and TRBJ2-1, is as follows: ETGVTQSPTHLIKTRGQQVTLRCSSQSGHNTVSWYQQALGQGPQFIFQYYREEENGRGNFPPRFSGLQFPNYSSELNVNALELDDSALYLCASSPDGATYNEQFFGPGTRLTVL.

This clone was detected only once. The rearrangement links TRBV11-2 to TRBJ2-7; D gene unclear. CDR1 SGHAT and CDR2 FQNNGV come from the germline V gene. The V gene lost 2 bases and the J gene lost 3 bases, with 11 bases spanning the gap. The CDR3 sequence is 14 residues long. CDR3 nucleotides: TGTGCCAGCAGCTTAACTTCGTCGGGCTACGAGCAGTACTTC. Translating gives CASSLTSSGYEQYF. Looking up the rest from reference TRBV11-2 and TRBJ2-7 gives the full variable domain: EAGVAQSPRYKIIEKRQSVAFWCNPISGHATLYWYQQILGQGPKLLIQFQNNGVVDDSQLPKDRFSAERLKGVDSTLKIQPAKLEDSAVYLCASSLTSSGYEQYFGPGTRLTVT.

This clone was counted a single time. J is TRBJ2-1 and V is TRBV5-6; possibly TRBD2 for D (5 bases). Trimming left V 1 base short and J 2 bases short, with 10 bases between. The CDR3 spans 15 residues. Looked up from germline, CDR1 is SGHDT and CDR2 is YYEEEE. CDR3 residues: CASSLRTHTYNEQFF. DNA of the CDR3: TGTGCCAGCAGCTTGCGGACTCACACCTACAATGAGCAGTTCTTC. Filled out from reference TRBV5-6 and TRBJ2-1, the complete variable domain reads DAGVTQSPTHLIKTRGQQVTLRCSPKSGHDTVSWYQQALGQGPQFIFQYYEEEERQRGNFPDRFSGHQFPNYSSELNVNALLLGDSALYLCASSLRTHTYNEQFFGPGTRLTVL.